The rows below give T cell receptor beta chains drawn from one sample of a study of cytomegalovirus exposure and HLA in healthy donors. Using immunoSEQ multiplex PCR, the repertoire was profiled, and TCRdb retains in-frame clones only, with some absent. Recorded for this sample: about 140,000 clones. Source material: PBMCs. The source of these receptors is a man in his forties or fifties in good health and CMV-seronegative. The CDR3 runs from the conserved cysteine through the conserved F or W. Fields, in order: J gene, V gene, CDR3 protein.

J: TRBJ1-5
V: TRBV29-1
CDR3: CSVVDRGGQPQHF

J: TRBJ1-4
V: TRBV7-2
CDR3: CASSRTQGIEKLFF

J: TRBJ1-4
V: TRBV19
CDR3: CASSKGQVYEKLFF

J: TRBJ1-1
V: TRBV15
CDR3: CATSREGQQGTAFF

J: TRBJ1-1
V: TRBV19
CDR3: CASSIYRGLNTEAFF

J: TRBJ1-5
V: TRBV10-3
CDR3: CAISESRGLSNQPQHF

J: TRBJ1-3
V: TRBV25-1
CDR3: CASSRGLGNTIYF

J: TRBJ2-7
V: TRBV6-1
CDR3: CASTHGGAWYEQYF

J: TRBJ2-1
V: TRBV14
CDR3: CASSLAGGPSYNEQFF

J: TRBJ1-2
V: TRBV7-9
CDR3: CASSVRQTGGYTF

J: TRBJ1-5
V: TRBV9
CDR3: CASSVDSQPNQPQHF

J: TRBJ1-3
V: TRBV28
CDR3: CASSFGGNTIYF

J: TRBJ1-2
V: TRBV11-2
CDR3: CASSKTGDYGYTF

J: TRBJ1-2
V: TRBV6-5
CDR3: CASSFRGVGYTF

J: TRBJ2-2
V: TRBV18
CDR3: CASSQTGQGYTGELFF

J: TRBJ2-3
V: TRBV9
CDR3: CASSVGGWTPDTQYF

J: TRBJ1-2
V: TRBV5-1
CDR3: CASSGAGGGYGYTF

J: TRBJ2-1
V: TRBV6-5
CDR3: CASKTGTGNNEQFF

J: TRBJ2-5
V: TRBV5-4
CDR3: CASSGTTGTAETQYF

J: TRBJ1-5
V: TRBV6-5
CDR3: CASSYDRAFGQPQHF

J: TRBJ2-7
V: TRBV7-6
CDR3: CASSFRSGEQYF

J: TRBJ1-3
V: TRBV7-9
CDR3: CASSPQGFAGNTIYF

J: TRBJ2-2
V: TRBV19
CDR3: CASQASSTGELFF

J: TRBJ1-4
V: TRBV5-6
CDR3: CASSFRGGRTNEKLFF

J: TRBJ1-2
V: TRBV5-1
CDR3: CASSPQQGGYGYTF

J: TRBJ1-6
V: TRBV7-9
CDR3: CASGQTNSPLHF

J: TRBJ2-7
V: TRBV5-4
CDR3: CASSLGGGVSYEQYF

J: TRBJ2-7
V: TRBV4-2
CDR3: CASSLRFYEQYF

J: TRBJ1-6
V: TRBV6-1
CDR3: CASSGTGISSYNSPLHF

J: TRBJ2-6
V: TRBV5-1
CDR3: CASSLDPPGSGANVLTF

J: TRBJ1-1
V: TRBV27
CDR3: CASSLGQAHTEAFF